Here is one TCR beta chain with its context. Its matching antigen is unknown. This entry comes from a study of blood T cells in healthy people across ages. Whole-study results and caveats: There was a strong correlation between TCR beta diversity and naive T cell percentage. Among T cells, TCR beta diversity per million cells dropped roughly linearly as age rose. With donor CMV status unknown, expanded clonotype changes were possibly confounded.

V was pared by 6 bases and J by 8 bases, with 16 bases of the junction left unmatched. This CDR3 region has 16 residues. Germline assignment: CDR1 MNHEY and CDR2 SVGEGT. Through a sample-barcoded 5' primer and a J-beta primer mix, a second PCR was run for roughly 7 to 12 cycles. A 12-random-nucleotide template-switch adaptor tagged each cDNA molecule. Each CDR3 protein gets one entry after TCRdb re-called the 5' RACE reads with MiXCR. The repertoire holds approximately 880,000 distinct CDR3 sequences, with about 44% as singletons. Sequenced material: blood. The chain links TRBV6-2 or TRBV6-3 to TRBJ2-1; 7 bases are shared with TRBD2. The clonotype was recovered from a man between 25 and 39 years old in good health. The CDR3 DNA sequence: TGTGCCAGCAGAGACCGCGGGGGTTTCGGGCTCGATGAGCAGTTCTTC. It translates to CASRDRGGFGLDEQFF.